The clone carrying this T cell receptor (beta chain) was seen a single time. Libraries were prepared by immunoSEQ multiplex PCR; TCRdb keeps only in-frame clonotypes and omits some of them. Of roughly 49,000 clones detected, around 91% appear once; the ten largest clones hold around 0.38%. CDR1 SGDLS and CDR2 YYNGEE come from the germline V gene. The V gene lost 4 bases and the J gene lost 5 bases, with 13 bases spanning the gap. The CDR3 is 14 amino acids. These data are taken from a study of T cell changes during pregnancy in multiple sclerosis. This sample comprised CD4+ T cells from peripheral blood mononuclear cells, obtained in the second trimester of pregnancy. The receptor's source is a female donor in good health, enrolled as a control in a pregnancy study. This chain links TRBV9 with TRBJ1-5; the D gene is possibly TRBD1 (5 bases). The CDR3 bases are TGTGCCAGCAGCCCCCCAGGCAGGGATCAGCCCCAGCATTTT. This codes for CASSPPGRDQPQHF.